This T cell receptor beta chain originates from a study of cytomegalovirus exposure and HLA in healthy donors. PCR used 60 Vbeta primers and 13 Jbeta primers. Profiled with immunoSEQ multiplex PCR; TCRdb holds only in-frame clones, not every one. The table includes roughly 140,000 clones, around 66% detected once. V lost 4 bases, J lost 0 bases, and 4 bases stayed unmatched. CDR1 is SGHKS, CDR2 YYEKEE, per germline (reference sequence). The CDR3 loop spans 15 amino acids. The sequenced sample consisted of PBMCs. The receptor's source is a woman in her thirties in good health and CMV-seropositive. V and J are TRBV5-5 and TRBJ1-5; 7 nucleotides agree with TRBD1. The CDR3 DNA follows: TGTGCCAGCAGCCGGGACAGTTATAGCAATCAGCCCCAGCATTTT. Translated, it gives CASSRDSYSNQPQHF. Looking up the rest from reference TRBV5-5 and TRBJ1-5 gives the full variable domain: DAGVTQSPTHLIKTRGQQVTLRCSPISGHKSVSWYQQVLGQGPQFIFQYYEKEERGRGNFPDRFSARQFPNYSSELNVNALLLGDSALYLCASSRDSYSNQPQHFGDGTRLSIL.